These 15 T cell receptor beta chains were all obtained from the same sample, sequenced in a study of T cell changes during pregnancy in multiple sclerosis. The protocol was immunoSEQ multiplex PCR, while the TCRdb copy is restricted to in-frame clones and leaves out a portion. The data contain roughly 75,000 clones, about nine tenths of them singletons. Source: peripheral blood, taken before pregnancy. These receptors were taken from a female donor with multiple sclerosis, enrolled in a pregnancy study.

This clone has a handful of counts. V gene TRBV4-3 combines with J gene TRBJ1-2; 12 bases are shared with TRBD1. After removal of 0 bases from V and 6 bases from J, the junction contained 2 bases not matched to a gene. The V gene's germline CDR1 is LGHNA and CDR2 YSLEER. The CDR3 has 15 amino acids. CDR3 sequence reads: CASSQEGTGGHGYTF. CDR3 coding DNA: TGCGCCAGCAGCCAAGAAGGGACAGGGGGCCATGGCTACACCTTC.

The chain carries TRBV6-6 and TRBJ1-4, with 7 positions matching TRBD1. CDR3 length: 15 residues. With V trimmed by 6 bases and J by 4 bases, 8 bases remained unmatched. CDR1 is MNHNY, CDR2 SVGAGI, per germline (reference sequence). The chain's CDR3 is CASRAQGLNNEKLFF. The CDR3 DNA reads TGTGCCAGCAGAGCACAGGGGCTCAATAATGAAAAACTGTTTTTT.

J is TRBJ2-2 and V is TRBV7-2, with D tentatively TRBD1 (6 bases). The CDR3 is 14 residues long. Germline V gene data show CDR1 as SGHTA and CDR2 as FQGNSA. Deletions cut 1 base from V and 7 bases from J, with 10 bases between. The CDR3 DNA reads as TGTGCCAGCAGCTTAGGTTGGGGGCACGGGGAGCTGTTTTTT. Encoded protein: CASSLGWGHGELFF.

The chain carries TRBV15 and TRBJ2-7; 7 positions agree with TRBD1. Germline V lookup: CDR1 LNHNV, CDR2 YYDKDF (reference sequence). Trimming removed 5 bases from V and 2 bases from J; junction bases left unmatched: 3. The CDR3 is 13 amino acids. The CDR3 DNA reads TGTGCCACCAGCCAGGGGACAGCCTACGAGCAGTACTTC. The encoded protein is CATSQGTAYEQYF.

The V gene is TRBV7-3, the J gene TRBJ1-1, with D unresolved. Germline V CDR1 and CDR2: SGHTA, FQGTGA. The V end lost 1 base, the J end lost 4 bases, and 16 bases lay between the germline ends. CDR3 length: 16 amino acids. The CDR3 is CASSLSPTGRGTEAFF. The CDR3 coding sequence is TGTGCCAGCAGCTTAAGCCCGACCGGGCGGGGCACTGAAGCTTTCTTT.

This clone appeared a single time. The gene calls are TRBV30 and TRBJ2-7; TRBD1 matches 9 bases. After removal of 5 bases from V and 3 bases from J, the junction contained 5 bases not matched to a gene. Germline CDR1 reads GTSNPN; CDR2 reads SVGIG (reference sequence). The CDR3 runs 13 residues. The DNA for the CDR3 is TGTGCCTGGGGACGACAGGGGGGCTACGAGCAGTACTTC. It encodes CAWGRQGGYEQYF.

This chain connects TRBV10-3 to TRBJ1-3, with D unclear. Germline V CDR1 and CDR2: ENHRY, SYGVKD. This CDR3 contains 14 residues. The ends were cut back, 7 bases at V and 3 bases at J, with 13 bases in the middle. The chain's CDR3 is CAIKSVRDGNTIYF. The DNA for the CDR3 is TGTGCCATCAAGTCCGTTCGGGATGGAAACACCATATATTTT.

V and J are TRBV13 and TRBJ1-1; 7 bases map to TRBD1. V lost 3 bases to trimming and J lost 13 bases; unmatched junction nucleotides: 11. The CDR3 extends over 13 amino acids. Germline V CDR1 and CDR2: PRHDT, FYEKMQ (reference sequence). The CDR3 DNA is TGTGCCAGCAGCTTGGACCCGGGACAGAAGTATTTCTTT. Protein: CASSLDPGQKYFF.

The chain combines TRBV2 with TRBJ2-3, with 8 bases aligning to TRBD2. The CDR3 covers 15 residues. The junction had 2 bases not matched to a gene; V was cut back by 2 bases and J by 1 base. Germline-derived CDR1 and CDR2 are SNHLY and FYNNEI. The CDR3 DNA follows: TGTGCCAGCAGTGAATACGGGGGGGGCACAGATACGCAGTATTTT. Protein: CASSEYGGGTDTQYF.

The CDR3 coding sequence is TGTGCCAGCAGCTCGAAGACAGGGGGCTCCTACAATGAGCAGTTCTTC. This sequence encodes CASSSKTGGSYNEQFF. V is TRBV7-9 and J is TRBJ2-1; the match to TRBD1 covers 9 bases. The CDR3 runs 16 residues. Trimming removed 4 bases from V and 0 bases from J; junction bases left unmatched: 4. Germline V lookup: CDR1 SEHNR, CDR2 FQNEAQ (reference sequence).

V and J are TRBV6-4 and TRBJ2-1; 7 bases line up with TRBD1. Germline assignment: CDR1 MRHNA and CDR2 SNTAGT. This CDR3 contains 13 residues. V was pared by 2 bases and J by 5 bases, with 0 bases of the junction left unmatched. The CDR3 sequence is CASSDRGHNEQFF. Written as DNA, the CDR3 is TGTGCCAGCAGTGACAGGGGGCACAATGAGCAGTTCTTC.

V gene TRBV7-8 combines with J gene TRBJ1-1; no definite D call. CDR3 length: 12 residues. Germline CDR1 and CDR2: SGHVS and FQNEAQ. The V end was cut by 3 bases, the J end by 11 bases, with 13 bases between. CDR3 sequence (DNA): TGTGCCAGCAGCTTCTCCGGGATCACGGCTTTCTTT. Amino acids: CASSFSGITAFF. Drawing the rest from reference TRBV7-8 and TRBJ1-1, the complete variable domain is GAGVSQSPRYKVAKRGQDVALRCDPISGHVSLFWYQQALGQGPEFLTYFQNEAQLDKSGLPSDRFFAERPEGSVSTLKIQRTQQEDSAVYLCASSFSGITAFFGQGTRLTVV.

The rearrangement uses TRBV19 and TRBJ2-3; 9 bases are a match to TRBD2. V trimming: 5 bases; J trimming: 1 base; junction bases outside the gene matches: 4. CDR1 LNHDA and CDR2 SQIVND come from the germline V gene (reference sequence). The CDR3 length is 15 residues. DNA of the CDR3: TGTGCCAGTAGTCAGACTAGCGGTGGCACAGATACGCAGTATTTT. It specifies CASSQTSGGTDTQYF.

This clone was recorded once. An end of the junction differs from the germline gene, which may be a read error. This rearrangement joins TRBV6-1 to TRBJ2-2; 7 bases map to TRBD2. CDR3 size: 17 residues. Germline CDR1 is MNHNS and CDR2 is SASEGT. CDR3 loop: CASSDKGRGRNSGELFF. In nucleotides, the CDR3 is TGTGCCAGCAGTGACAAGGGGCGGGGGAGGAACAGCGGGGAGCTGTTTTTT.

The V gene is TRBV29-1, the J gene TRBJ2-5, with D perhaps matching TRBD2 (6 bases). The CDR3 length is 14 residues. The germline V gene encodes CDR1 SQVTM and CDR2 ANQGSEA. Trimming removed 6 bases at V and 4 bases at J, with 18 bases between. The chain's CDR3 is CSVDGGASPETQYF. The DNA for the CDR3 is TGCAGCGTCGACGGAGGGGCGAGCCCAGAGACCCAGTACTTC.